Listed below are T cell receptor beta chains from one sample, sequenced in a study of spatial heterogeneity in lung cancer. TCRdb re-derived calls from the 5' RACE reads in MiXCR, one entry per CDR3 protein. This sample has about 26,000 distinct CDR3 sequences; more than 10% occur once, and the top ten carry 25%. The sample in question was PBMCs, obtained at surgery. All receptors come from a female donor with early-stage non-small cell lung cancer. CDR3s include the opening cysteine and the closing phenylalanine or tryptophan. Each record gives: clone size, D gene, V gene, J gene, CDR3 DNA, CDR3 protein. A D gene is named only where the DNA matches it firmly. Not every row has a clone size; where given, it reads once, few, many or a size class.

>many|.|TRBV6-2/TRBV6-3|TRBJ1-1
TGTGCCAGCAGTTACTCGGCCCCGGGCCGCCCTGAAGCTTTCTTT
CASSYSAPGRPEAFF
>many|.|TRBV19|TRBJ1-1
TGTGCCAGTAGGGACATCATCCCCCTAGGGGGTGAAGCTTTCTTT
CASRDIIPLGGEAFF
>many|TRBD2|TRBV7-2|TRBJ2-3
TGTGCCAGCAGCTCTGGGACTAGTTCAAATACGCAGTATTTT
CASSSGTSSNTQYF
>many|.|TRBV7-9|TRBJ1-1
TGTGCCAGCAGCTCCGTGGGGAGCGAGGCTTTCTTT
CASSSVGSEAFF
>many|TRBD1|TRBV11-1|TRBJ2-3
TGTGCCAGCAGCTCCGGACAGGGGGCATATACGCAGTATTTT
CASSSGQGAYTQYF
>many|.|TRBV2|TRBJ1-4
TGTGCCAGCAGTGGGGAAGTGAGTGAAAAACTGTTTTTT
CASSGEVSEKLFF
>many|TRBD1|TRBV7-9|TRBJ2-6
TGTGCCAGCAGCTTCGGGACAGGGTCTGGGGCCAAAGTCCTGACTTTC
CASSFGTGSGAKVLTF
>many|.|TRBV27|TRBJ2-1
TGTGCCAGCAGCCTACTCAACAGCGCTGAGCAGTTCTTC
CASSLLNSAEQFF
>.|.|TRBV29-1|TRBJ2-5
TGCAGCGTCCGTAAGGGGGAAGAGACCCAGTACTTC
CSVRKGEETQYF
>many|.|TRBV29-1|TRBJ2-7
TGCAGCGTTGAATTGGACACAGCCTACGAGCAGTACTTC
CSVELDTAYEQYF
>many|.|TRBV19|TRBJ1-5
TGTGCCAGTAGTATCAACGGCAATCAGCCCCAGCATTTT
CASSINGNQPQHF
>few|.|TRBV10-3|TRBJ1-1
TGTGCCATCAGTGAGGCCGGCAGGGAGGTCGCTGAAGCTTTCTTT
CAISEAGREVAEAFF
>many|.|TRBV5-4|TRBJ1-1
TGTGCCAGCAGTATTAGGGGAGGGACTGAAGCTTTCTTT
CASSIRGGTEAFF
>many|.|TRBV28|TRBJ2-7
TGTGCCAGCAGTCCCCGGAGCGAGCAGTACTTC
CASSPRSEQYF
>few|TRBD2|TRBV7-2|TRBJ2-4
TGTGCCAGCAGCACCCCTAGCGGGGAACCCTTAGCCAAAAACATTCAGTACTTC
CASSTPSGEPLAKNIQYF
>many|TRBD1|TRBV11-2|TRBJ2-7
TGTGCCAGCAGCACTTCCGGGACAGTCTACGAGCAGTACTTC
CASSTSGTVYEQYF
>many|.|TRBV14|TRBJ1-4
TGTGCCAGCAGCTTCCGCTCTGGGGGGGCTAATGAAAAACTGTTTTTT
CASSFRSGGANEKLFF
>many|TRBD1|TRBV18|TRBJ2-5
TGTGCCAGCTCATTGGACAGGGTCGGGACCCAGTACTTC
CASSLDRVGTQYF
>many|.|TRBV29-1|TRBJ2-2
TGCAGCGTTGAATGGGGACGGAACACCGGGGAGCTGTTTTTT
CSVEWGRNTGELFF
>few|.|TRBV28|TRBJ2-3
TGTGCCAGCAGCACACGAGCTAGCACAGATACGCAGTATTTT
CASSTRASTDTQYF
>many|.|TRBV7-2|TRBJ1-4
TGTGCCAGCAGTAAGAAGGTATCGGATGAAAAACTGTTTTTT
CASSKKVSDEKLFF
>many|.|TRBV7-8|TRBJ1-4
TGTGCCAGCAGCTGGACTTCGGGGCATGAAAAACTGTTTTTT
CASSWTSGHEKLFF
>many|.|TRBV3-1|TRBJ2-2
TGTGCCAGCAGCCAAGATTGGGGGACCGGGGAGCTGTTTTTT
CASSQDWGTGELFF
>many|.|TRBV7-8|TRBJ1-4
TGTGCCAGCAGCTTATCTGGTCGGATGAGTGAAAAACTGTTTTTT
CASSLSGRMSEKLFF
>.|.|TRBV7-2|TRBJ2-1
TGTGCCAGCAGCTCGAGGACAGAAAGCTCCTACAATGAGCAGTTCTTC
CASSSRTESSYNEQFF
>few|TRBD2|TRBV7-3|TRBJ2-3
TGTGCCAGCAGCCCATCAGGACTAGCAATAGATACGCAGTATTTT
CASSPSGLAIDTQYF
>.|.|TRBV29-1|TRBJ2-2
TGCAGCGCTGGGGGCGGGACAGAGAACACCGGGGAGCTGTTTTTT
CSAGGGTENTGELFF
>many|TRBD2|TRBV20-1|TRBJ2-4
TGCAGTGTCGGTTCGGGGGGGCCCTCCAAAAACATTCAGTACTTC
CSVGSGGPSKNIQYF
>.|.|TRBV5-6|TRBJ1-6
TGTGCCAGCAGCTGGCAGTCCGGGTCACCCCTCCACTTT
CASSWQSGSPLHF
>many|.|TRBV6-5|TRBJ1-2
TGTGCCAGCAGTTACAACCCGGACGATGGCTACACCTTC
CASSYNPDDGYTF
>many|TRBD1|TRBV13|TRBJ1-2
TGTGCCAGCAGCCAAGGACAGGGGTTAGATGGCTACACCTTC
CASSQGQGLDGYTF
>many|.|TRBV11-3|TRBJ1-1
TGTGCCAGCAGCTTGTCAGGGAGTGGCACTGAAGCTTTCTTT
CASSLSGSGTEAFF
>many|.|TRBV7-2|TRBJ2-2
TGTGCCAGCAGCTTAGCGGAGGCCGGGGAGCTGTTTTTT
CASSLAEAGELFF
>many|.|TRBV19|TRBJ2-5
TGTGCCAGTAGTATAGAGGCAGGGCGACAAGAGACCCAGTACTTC
CASSIEAGRQETQYF
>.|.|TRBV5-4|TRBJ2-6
TGTGCCAGCAGCTTCTCTACGGCTAGCTCTGGGGCCAACGTCCTGACTTTC
CASSFSTASSGANVLTF
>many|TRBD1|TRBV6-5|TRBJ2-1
TGTGCCAGCAGTTACTTAACCGGGACAGGGGCTCACAATGAGCAGTTCTTC
CASSYLTGTGAHNEQFF
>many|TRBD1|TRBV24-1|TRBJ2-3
TGTGCCACCAGTGTGACAGGGAGCACAGATACGCAGTATTTT
CATSVTGSTDTQYF
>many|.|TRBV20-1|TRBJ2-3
TGCAGTGCTCAGACACGCACAGATACGCAGTATTTT
CSAQTRTDTQYF
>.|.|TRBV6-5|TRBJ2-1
TGTGCCAGCAGCAGGAATCGGGTCTCTCTTCGGGATGAGCAGTTCTTC
CASSRNRVSLRDEQFF
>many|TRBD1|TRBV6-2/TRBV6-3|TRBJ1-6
TGTGCCAGCAGACCTCCGACAGGGGGTAATTCACCCCTCCACTTT
CASRPPTGGNSPLHF
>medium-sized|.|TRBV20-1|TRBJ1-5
TGCAGTGCGGGACCCCAGCCCCAGCATTTT
CSAGPQPQHF
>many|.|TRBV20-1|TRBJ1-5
TGCAGTGCTAGAAGGGTGTATAGCAATCAGCCCCAGCATTTT
CSARRVYSNQPQHF
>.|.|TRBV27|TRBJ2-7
TGTGCCAGCAACCCCGGCGGGCAACTCTCCTACGAGCAGTACTTC
CASNPGGQLSYEQYF
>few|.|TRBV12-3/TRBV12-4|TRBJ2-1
TGTGCCAGCAGTTTTGGGCGAGTTAGCGATGAGCAGTTCTTC
CASSFGRVSDEQFF
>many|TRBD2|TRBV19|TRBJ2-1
TGTGCCAGTGGAGACGGGACTACCTTATTAGATGAGCAGTTCTTC
CASGDGTTLLDEQFF
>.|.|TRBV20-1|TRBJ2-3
TGCAGTGCAAGAGACAGCCGTACGACAGATACGCAGTATTTT
CSARDSRTTDTQYF
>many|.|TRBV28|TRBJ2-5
TGTGCCAGCAGTTTTTTTGGGGGAGGACGAGAGACCCAGTACTTC
CASSFFGGGRETQYF
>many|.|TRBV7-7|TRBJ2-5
TGTGCTAGCAGCTACCAATGGGGGGCCCAAGAGACCCAGTACTTC
CASSYQWGAQETQYF
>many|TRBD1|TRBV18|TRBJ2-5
TGTGCCAGCTCACCTTGGGGACAGCAAGAGACCCAGTACTTC
CASSPWGQQETQYF
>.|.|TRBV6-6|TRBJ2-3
TGTGCCAGCAGTTATGCAGCAGATACGCAGTATTTT
CASSYAADTQYF
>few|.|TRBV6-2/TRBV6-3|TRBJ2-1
TGTGCCAGCAGCTATCCCGGGGCCCTCAATGAGCAGTTCTTC
CASSYPGALNEQFF
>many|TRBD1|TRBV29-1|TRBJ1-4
TGCAGCGTTGCAAGCAGGGGGTTAAATGAAAAACTGTTTTTT
CSVASRGLNEKLFF
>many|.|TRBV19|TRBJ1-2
TGTGCCAGTAGTATCGGAAACCCAGCTAACTATGGCTACACCTTC
CASSIGNPANYGYTF
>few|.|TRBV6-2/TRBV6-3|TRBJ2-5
TGTGCCAGCAACACTCCCCCTCGAGCGGACCAAGAGACCCAGTACTTC
CASNTPPRADQETQYF